The 8 T cell receptor beta chains listed next were all sequenced from one sample in a study of response to subunit inactivated influenza vaccine. In TCRdb, the RT-PCR reads were re-called with MiXCR into one record per CDR3 protein. The repertoire holds roughly 180,000 distinct CDR3 sequences, approximately 9.2% seen once, with roughly a tenth in the top ten. Sequencing used non-naive T cells sorted from PBMCs, obtained on the day of vaccination. These receptors were collected from a man between 45 and 60 years old who received an inactivated influenza vaccine.

The J gene is TRBJ1-5, the V gene TRBV6-4; maybe TRBD1 (5 bases). V was pared by 0 bases and J by 2 bases, with 14 bases between. The CDR3 covers 17 residues. CDR1 is MRHNA, CDR2 SNTAGT, per germline. The CDR3 loop is CASSDSLIRDGNQPQHF. The CDR3 nucleotides read TGTGCCAGCAGTGACTCTTTAATTCGGGACGGCAATCAGCCCCAGCATTTT.

This clonotype was picked up many times. Here the CDR3 DNA reads TGTGCCAGCAGTACTCGACAGGGGAAAGAGACCCAGTACTTC. Encoded protein: CASSTRQGKETQYF. The chain recombines TRBV28 with TRBJ2-5, with TRBD1 matching over 8 bases. Germline lookup yields CDR1 MDHEN and CDR2 SYDVKM. The CDR3 is 14 residues long. With V trimmed by 5 bases and J by 3 bases, 5 bases remained unmatched.

This clonotype was seen many times. The V call is TRBV5-6, the J call TRBJ2-3; D gene ambiguous. V was pared by 2 bases and J by 4 bases, with 14 bases between. CDR1 SGHDT and CDR2 YYEEEE come from the germline V gene. This CDR3 is 15 amino acids long. For the CDR3, the DNA is TGTGCCAGCAGCTTTTATCTCCACCGGGCAGATACGCAGTATTTT. Translated, it gives CASSFYLHRADTQYF. The whole variable domain, remainder taken from reference TRBV5-6 and TRBJ2-3, is DAGVTQSPTHLIKTRGQQVTLRCSPKSGHDTVSWYQQALGQGPQFIFQYYEEEERQRGNFPDRFSGHQFPNYSSELNVNALLLGDSALYLCASSFYLHRADTQYFGPGTRLTVL.

V is TRBV11-2 and J is TRBJ2-7; 7 bases align to TRBD1. The CDR3 extends over 16 amino acids. V was pared by 5 bases and J by 3 bases, with 13 bases of the junction left unmatched. CDR1 SGHAT and CDR2 FQNNGV come from the germline V gene. CDR3 bases: TGTGCCAGCAGCCGACAGGGTTCTTATGCAAACTACGAGCAGTACTTC. This codes for CASSRQGSYANYEQYF.

In this sample, this clonotype turned up a few times. This chain links TRBV3-1 with TRBJ2-6; possibly TRBD2 for D (5 bases). Trimming removed 4 bases from V and 1 base from J, with 17 bases in between. This CDR3 contains 18 residues. The germline V gene has CDR1 LGHDT and CDR2 YNNKEL (reference sequence). The CDR3 loop reads CASSPNPGKWSGANVLTF. For the CDR3, the DNA is TGTGCCAGCAGCCCCAACCCGGGGAAATGGTCTGGGGCCAACGTCCTGACTTTC.

This clonotype was seen repeatedly, ten times or more. J is TRBJ2-7 and V is TRBV7-2; TRBD1 aligns across 8 bases. The germline V gene has CDR1 SGHTA and CDR2 FQGNSA. J gave up 2 bases and V 5 bases, and 11 bases lay outside the gene matches. The CDR3 loop spans 16 amino acids. CDR3 DNA: TGTGCCAGCAGCCAAAGGGCCGGGACAGGAGCCTACGAGCAGTACTTC. It yields the protein CASSQRAGTGAYEQYF.

This clonotype was recorded many times. V and J are TRBV7-2 and TRBJ1-4; a weak D match, TRBD1 (5 bases). The CDR3 runs to 12 residues. With 7 bases removed from V and 8 bases from J, the gap between germline ends came to 11 bases. Germline V gene sequence: CDR1 SGHTA, CDR2 FQGNSA. CDR3: CASTFRGEKLFF. DNA for the CDR3: TGTGCCAGCACGTTCCGGGGGGAAAAACTGTTTTTT. Using reference TRBV7-2 and TRBJ1-4 for the parts outside the CDR3, the full variable domain is GAGVSQSPSNKVTEKGKDVELRCDPISGHTALYWYRQSLGQGLEFLIYFQGNSAPDKSGLPSDRFSAERTGGSVSTLTIQRTQQEDSAVYLCASTFRGEKLFFGSGTQLSVL.

The table lists this clonotype with a few counts. The chain has TRBV6-1 and TRBJ2-5; TRBD2 matches at 10 bases. The CDR3 sequence is 16 residues long. CDR1 is MNHNS, CDR2 SASEGT, per germline. J was trimmed by 3 bases and V by 2 bases; bases with no gene match: 6. CDR3 amino acids: CASSEFFSGGKETQYF. DNA for the CDR3: TGTGCCAGCAGTGAATTCTTTAGCGGGGGGAAAGAGACCCAGTACTTC.